Each of the 27 T cell receptor beta chains below was sequenced from the same sample in a study of blood T cells in healthy people across ages. A sample-barcoded 5' primer and a J-beta primer mix were used in a second PCR of roughly 6 to 12 cycles. TCRdb recomputed calls from the 5' RACE reads with MiXCR, one row per CDR3 protein. The sample holds 550,000 to 700,000 distinct CDR3 sequences, roughly 29% seen once. Sequencing was carried out using blood. All receptors come from a woman in her seventies in good health.

This clonotype was counted between two and nine times. The V call is TRBV28, the J call TRBJ1-2; 9 bases are a match to TRBD1. Trimming removed 7 bases from V and 7 bases from J; junction bases left unmatched: 16. The CDR3 sequence is 16 residues long. Germline-derived CDR1 and CDR2 are MDHEN and SYDVKM. DNA for the CDR3: TGTGCCAGCACCATGGGACAGGGTCGACGGGGGGCTGGCTACACCTTC. Its protein is CASTMGQGRRGAGYTF.

This clonotype was seen only a few times. The chain recombines TRBV28 with TRBJ1-2, with a weak D call TRBD1 (6 bases). V lost 5 bases and J lost 4, with 17 bases in between. Per germline, CDR1 MDHEN and CDR2 SYDVKM. The CDR3 sequence is 15 residues long. The CDR3 protein is CASSTQGFGAYGYTF. CDR3 bases: TGTGCCAGCAGTACACAGGGTTTTGGGGCCTATGGCTACACCTTC.

This clonotype was seen more than once but under ten times. The chain links TRBV4-3 to TRBJ2-5, with 7 bases that match TRBD2. From germline, CDR1 is LGHNA and CDR2 YSLEER. After removal of 4 bases from V and 3 bases from J, the junction contained 5 bases not matched to a gene. The CDR3 sequence is 14 residues long. The CDR3 bases are TGCGCCAGCAGCCCCAATCTAGCGGAAGAGACCCAGTACTTC. Translation: CASSPNLAEETQYF.

Written as DNA, the CDR3 is TGTGCCATCAGTGCCCGGACGGCAACCTACGAGCAGTACTTC. It specifies CAISARTATYEQYF. This rearrangement joins TRBV10-3 to TRBJ2-7; D is unresolved. Trimming took off 4 bases at V and 2 bases at J, with 12 bases between the two ends. Germline loops: CDR1 ENHRY, CDR2 SYGVKD. This CDR3 region has 14 residues.

This clonotype was counted only a few times. The rearrangement links TRBV5-1 to TRBJ2-3; no reliable D call. The V gene lost 0 bases and the J gene lost 4 bases, with 9 bases spanning the gap. Germline CDR1 and CDR2: SGHRS and YFSETQ. This CDR3 is 14 amino acids long. The CDR3 protein is CASSLGVLSDTQYF. CDR3 nucleotide sequence: TGCGCCAGCAGCTTGGGGGTTCTCTCAGATACGCAGTATTTT.

The chain employs TRBV4-3 and TRBJ2-5; 7 bases are shared with TRBD2. The trim removed 0 bases at V and 3 bases at J, leaving 4 bases unmatched. This CDR3 has 15 residues. CDR1 is LGHNA, CDR2 YSLEER, per germline. CDR3 coding DNA: TGCGCCAGCAGCCAAGACCCGCTAGCGGAAGAGACCCAGTACTTC. Translating gives CASSQDPLAEETQYF.

About this clonotype itself: One junction end does not reproduce the germline sequence, and a read error may be involved. The chain joins TRBV6-2 or TRBV6-3 to TRBJ2-1, with 8 bases fitting TRBD2. CDR1 MNHEY and CDR2 SVGEGT come from the germline V gene. The CDR3 sequence is 14 residues long. For the CDR3, the DNA is TGCGCCAGCCGTGCGGGGGGCTCCTACAATGAGCAGTTCTTC. Encoded protein: CASRAGGSYNEQFF.

This clonotype was observed a handful of times. The rearrangement joins TRBV7-2 to TRBJ2-5; 12 nucleotides line up with TRBD2. Germline V gene lookup returns CDR1 SGHTA and CDR2 FQGNSA. After removal of 8 bases from V and 5 bases from J, the junction contained 9 bases not matched to a gene. This CDR3 spans 15 amino acids. The CDR3 is CASGSGLAGIETQYF. The CDR3 DNA is TGTGCCAGCGGCTCCGGACTAGCGGGGATCGAGACCCAGTACTTC. Variable domain in full (rest from reference TRBV7-2 and TRBJ2-5): GAGVSQSPSNKVTEKGKDVELRCDPISGHTALYWYRQSLGQGLEFLIYFQGNSAPDKSGLPSDRFSAERTGGSVSTLTIQRTQQEDSAVYLCASGSGLAGIETQYFGPGTRLLVL.

The J gene is TRBJ2-4, the V gene TRBV20-1; a possible D gene is TRBD1 (5 bases). The CDR3 has 15 residues. V lost 3 bases, J lost 2 bases, and 14 bases lay in between. Germline V gene lookup returns CDR1 DFQATT and CDR2 SNEGSKA (reference sequence). CDR3 sequence reads: CSASLKRTSKNIQYF. The DNA for the CDR3 is TGCAGTGCTAGCCTCAAAAGGACATCCAAAAACATTCAGTACTTC.

The V gene is TRBV4-3, the J gene TRBJ2-3, with 12 bases lining up with TRBD2. J gave up 5 bases and V 2 bases, and 5 bases lay outside the gene matches. The CDR3 loop spans 16 amino acids. Germline V gene sequence: CDR1 LGHNA, CDR2 YSLEER. For the CDR3, the DNA is TGCGCCAGCAGCCAATTACTAGCGGGGGGTAAAGATACGCAGTATTTT. Its protein product is CASSQLLAGGKDTQYF.

The V and J genes are TRBV9 and TRBJ2-5, with 11 bases lining up with TRBD2. The J call may be mistaken, given a closer DNA end match to TRBJ2-1. Germline lookup yields CDR1 SGDLS and CDR2 YYNGEE. The CDR3 sequence is 15 residues long. The CDR3 DNA is TGTGCCAGCAGCGTTAGCGGGGGGGCCTCAGGTGAGCAGTTCTTC. Encoded protein: CASSVSGGASGEQFF.

This clonotype has only a few counts. This sequence joins TRBV18 and TRBJ2-5, with D perhaps matching TRBD1 (6 bases). Deletions cut 3 bases from V and 2 bases from J, with 10 bases between. There are 14 residues in the CDR3. The germline gives CDR1 KGHSH, CDR2 LQKENI. For the CDR3, the DNA is TGTGCCAGCTCACCGGACAGATTTCAAGAGACCCAGTACTTC. Its translation is CASSPDRFQETQYF.

The chain employs TRBV12-3 or TRBV12-4 and TRBJ2-5; 8 bases map to TRBD1. With V trimmed by 6 bases and J by 11 bases, 11 bases remained unmatched. CDR3 length equals 13 residues. This CDR3 is CASSLGQGRLQYF. The CDR3 bases are TGTGCCAGCAGCCTCGGACAGGGAAGACTGCAGTACTTC.

This chain uses TRBV18 with TRBJ2-1; D ambiguous. With 0 bases removed from V and 5 bases from J, the gap between germline ends came to 11 bases. The CDR3 totals 15 residues. Germline V CDR1 and CDR2: KGHSH, LQKENI. CDR3 in DNA: TGTGCCAGCTCACCACCGAGCAGAGGACACAATGAGCAGTTCTTC. The encoded protein is CASSPPSRGHNEQFF.

V usage is TRBV7-2 and J usage is TRBJ2-6, with D unresolved. V was clipped by 4 bases and J by 0 bases, with 10 bases between them. The germline V gene encodes CDR1 SGHTA and CDR2 FQGNSA. The CDR3 has 16 amino acids. DNA of the CDR3: TGTGCCAGCAGCTCGGACGGTAGCTCTGGGGCCAACGTCCTGACTTTC. Its protein product is CASSSDGSSGANVLTF.

V and J are TRBV6-6 and TRBJ2-5; D ambiguous. Trimming pared 2 bases from V and 8 bases from J, leaving 12 bases between. Germline V gives CDR1 MNHNY, CDR2 SVGAGI (reference sequence). The CDR3 contains 13 residues. DNA of the CDR3: TGTGCCAGCAGTTACCCGCCTAAGATAACCCAGTACTTC. Its translation: CASSYPPKITQYF.

This clonotype has a handful of counts. The chain is built from TRBV4-2 and TRBJ2-7; 14 positions match TRBD2. Germline V gene data show CDR1 as LGHNA and CDR2 as YNFKEQ. The CDR3 loop spans 18 amino acids. The J segment lost 2 bases and the V segment lost 0 bases, leaving 6 bases of the junction unmatched. CDR3 bases: TGTGCCAGCAGCCAAGAAGGGACTAGCGGGGGCCTAACCTACGAGCAGTACTTC. This translates into CASSQEGTSGGLTYEQYF.

The chain has TRBV20-1 and TRBJ1-3, with 7 nucleotides matching TRBD1. The V gene end was trimmed by 1 base and the J gene end by 2 bases; junction bases not matched to a gene: 2. Per germline, CDR1 DFQATT and CDR2 SNEGSKA (reference sequence). The CDR3 has 14 residues. CDR3 sequence (DNA): TGCAGTGCTAGAGTACAGGGGACTGGAAACACCATATATTTT. Translation: CSARVQGTGNTIYF.

The table lists this clonotype with a few counts. The chain employs TRBV7-2 and TRBJ2-3; unclear D gene. Per germline, CDR1 SGHTA and CDR2 FQGNSA. Trimming pared 1 base from V and 7 bases from J, leaving 6 bases between. This CDR3 comprises 12 residues. The CDR3 nucleotides read TGTGCCAGCAGCTTAGTATTGAATACGCAGTATTTT. It codes for CASSLVLNTQYF.

The chain carries TRBV6-2 or TRBV6-3 and TRBJ1-5; D unclear. The CDR3 has 13 amino acids. Trimming left V 6 bases short and J 12 bases short, with 18 bases between. Germline-derived CDR1 and CDR2 are MNHEY and SVGEGT. CDR3 sequence reads: CASSSLSPRDQHF. Here the CDR3 DNA reads TGTGCCAGCAGCAGCCTGAGCCCCCGGGACCAGCATTTT.

The V call is TRBV5-1, the J call TRBJ2-1; D might be TRBD1 (6 bases). This CDR3 is built from 17 residues. The V end was cut by 1 base, the J end by 7 bases, with 21 bases between. The V gene's germline CDR1 is SGHRS and CDR2 YFSETQ. As DNA, the CDR3 is TGCGCCAGCAGCTTGAATGCTGCCAGGGGTTCGATGAATGAGCAGTTCTTC. Amino acid sequence: CASSLNAARGSMNEQFF.

The V and J genes are TRBV7-2 and TRBJ2-1; D may correspond to TRBD1 or TRBD2 (5 bases each). The DNA end lines up better with TRBJ2-7; the J call may be wrong. The CDR3 sequence is 14 residues long. Per germline, CDR1 SGHTA and CDR2 FQGNSA. CDR3 sequence reads: CASSLVGELSEQYF. CDR3 nucleotide sequence: TGTGCCAGCAGCTTAGTGGGGGAGCTTAGCGAGCAGTACTTC.

The chain joins TRBV7-9 to TRBJ1-2; no definite D call. The CDR3 runs 11 residues. V gave up 8 bases and J gave up 8 bases, with 12 bases separating them. Germline values: CDR1 SEHNR, CDR2 FQNEAQ (reference sequence). The CDR3: CASAIVRGYTF. The CDR3 DNA is TGTGCCAGCGCTATTGTGCGGGGCTACACCTTC.

This clonotype has a handful of counts. The J gene is TRBJ2-6, the V gene TRBV6-4, with no clear D. CDR1 is MRHNA, CDR2 SNTAGT, per germline. The CDR3 sequence is 14 residues long. Trimming took off 6 bases at V and 0 bases at J, with 6 bases between the two ends. The CDR3 here is CASSANSGANVLTF. DNA of the CDR3: TGTGCCAGCAGCGCCAACTCTGGGGCCAACGTCCTGACTTTC.

The chain couples TRBV4-2 to TRBJ2-1; 7 bases match TRBD2. CDR3 size: 17 residues. V dropped 4 bases and J dropped 0; count of bases not matched to a gene: 9. The V gene's germline CDR1 is LGHNA and CDR2 YNFKEQ. The CDR3 protein is CASSLRHRDYSYNEQFF. CDR3 coding DNA: TGTGCCAGCAGCCTAAGGCACCGGGACTACTCCTACAATGAGCAGTTCTTC.

This clonotype was seen at least ten times. This chain joins TRBV7-2 and TRBJ1-2; the match to TRBD1 covers 11 bases. The CDR3 extends over 14 amino acids. V trimming: 7 bases; J trimming: 6 bases; junction bases outside the gene matches: 7. Germline CDR1 is SGHTA and CDR2 is FQGNSA. CDR3 residues: CASTRDRGINGYTF. For the CDR3, the DNA is TGTGCCAGCACTAGGGACAGGGGGATTAATGGCTACACCTTC.

With regard to this clonotype: An end of the junction differs from the germline gene, which may be a read error. This chain uses TRBV7-7 with TRBJ2-3; perhaps TRBD2 as D (5 bases). Germline V lookup: CDR1 SSHAT, CDR2 FNYEAQ (reference sequence). CDR3 length equals 13 residues. CDR3 residues: CASSLTNGDTQYF. The CDR3 DNA sequence: TGTGCTAGCAGCTTGACTAATGGGGATACGCAGTATTTT.